The 26 T cell receptor beta chains below all came from one sample that was sequenced in a study of metastatic and nonmetastatic thyroid tumors. TCRdb reassembled clones from the PCR reads with MiXCR. The table shows some 35,000 clones, with more than 25% occurring only once. No treatment had been given to any patient before thyroid surgery. Material for sequencing was blood. These receptors came from a male donor with papillary thyroid cancer or a benign thyroid nodule (not recorded which). Some clones in this sample may be carry-over from other donors' samples.

At least ten counts were recorded for this clone. The chain uses TRBV20-1 and TRBJ2-1; TRBD2 aligns across 11 bases. The germline CDR1 and CDR2 sequences are DFQATT and SNEGSKA (reference sequence). This CDR3 region has 14 residues. With 5 bases clipped from V and 6 bases from J, the junction kept 6 bases outside the gene matches. CDR3 bases: TGCAGTGCTCTTTTAGCGGGAGGGGTCAATGAGCAGTTCTTC. Translation: CSALLAGGVNEQFF.

V is TRBV4-3 and J is TRBJ2-7; D gene ambiguous. Looked up from germline, CDR1 is LGHNA and CDR2 is YSLEER. The CDR3 loop spans 15 amino acids. The V and J ends lost 0 bases and 0 bases respectively, with 9 bases between them. The chain's CDR3 is CASSQESETSYEQYF. CDR3 DNA: TGCGCCAGCAGCCAAGAGAGCGAGACCTCCTACGAGCAGTACTTC.

This clone was detected a few times. The chain couples TRBV19 to TRBJ1-1, with 10 bases that match TRBD1. This CDR3 contains 14 residues. From germline, CDR1 is LNHDA and CDR2 SQIVND (reference sequence). J gave up 9 bases and V 0 bases, and 4 bases lay outside the gene matches. CDR3 protein: CASSIEGQGVQAFF. CDR3 coding DNA: TGTGCCAGTAGTATAGAAGGACAGGGGGTACAAGCTTTCTTT.

This clone was observed many times. The genes are TRBV19 and TRBJ1-5, with D unresolved. In germline, CDR1 is LNHDA, CDR2 SQIVND (reference sequence). The CDR3 totals 16 residues. V shed 3 bases and J shed 5 bases, with 17 bases lying between them. CDR3 sequence reads: CASSIRSIGRYQPQHF. The CDR3 DNA is TGTGCCAGTAGTATTCGGAGTATCGGGAGATATCAGCCCCAGCATTTT.

The gene calls are TRBV7-2 and TRBJ2-7; D could derive from TRBD1 or TRBD2 (5 bases each). The CDR3 is made up of 13 amino acids. V was cut by 5 bases and J by 7 bases, with 15 bases left in between. Germline-derived CDR1 and CDR2 are SGHTA and FQGNSA. The CDR3 is CASSPRDRLEQYF. DNA of the CDR3: TGTGCCAGCAGCCCTCGGGACCGTCTGGAGCAGTACTTC.

V gene TRBV28 combines with J gene TRBJ1-5; a possible D gene is TRBD1 (6 bases). CDR3 length equals 14 residues. The germline CDR1 and CDR2 sequences are MDHEN and SYDVKM. Deletions cut 2 bases from V and 6 bases from J, with 11 bases between. CDR3 residues: CASSLLGGRQPQHF. The CDR3 coding sequence is TGTGCCAGCAGTTTACTCGGGGGCCGTCAGCCCCAGCATTTT.

This clone came up a few times. The chain combines TRBV20-1 with TRBJ2-1, with a tentative D call TRBD2 (5 bases). CDR3 length: 14 residues. The germline CDR1 and CDR2 sequences are DFQATT and SNEGSKA (reference sequence). V was pared by 3 bases and J by 4 bases, with 13 bases between. The CDR3 DNA is TGCAGTGCTAGCCTCCCTGAGGGTTACAATGAGCAGTTCTTC. Its translation: CSASLPEGYNEQFF.

The chain links TRBV20-1 to TRBJ2-1; 12 nucleotides agree with TRBD2. After removal of 5 bases from V and 12 bases from J, the junction contained 17 bases not matched to a gene. Germline V lookup: CDR1 DFQATT, CDR2 SNEGSKA (reference sequence). This CDR3 contains 16 residues. The CDR3 region has the DNA TGCAGTGCTCTTCAAGGACTAGCGGGATCCTCCGGGGGGCAGTTCTTC. This encodes CSALQGLAGSSGGQFF.

V is TRBV6-5 and J is TRBJ1-6; 8 nucleotides agree with TRBD1. Trimming cost V 1 base and J 6 bases; bases outside gene matches: 2. Germline V gene lookup returns CDR1 MNHEY and CDR2 SVGAGI. The CDR3 is made up of 15 amino acids. The CDR3 here is CASSYFGQGNSPLHF. The CDR3 nucleotides read TGTGCCAGCAGTTACTTCGGACAGGGTAATTCACCCCTCCACTTT.

This chain connects TRBV19 to TRBJ2-7; 10 bases fit TRBD2. Germline CDR1 reads LNHDA; CDR2 reads SQIVND (reference sequence). Trimming at V came to 5 bases and at J to 0 bases, leaving 4 bases not matched to a gene. This CDR3 region has 15 residues. CDR3 sequence (DNA): TGTGCCAGTAGTGTAGCGGGAGGCAGCTCCTACGAGCAGTACTTC. Amino acids: CASSVAGGSSYEQYF.

This clone has at least ten counts. A much larger clonotype is one base distant, so this may be a read error. This sample includes further DNA sequences coding for the same CDR3. The rearrangement links TRBV11-1 to TRBJ2-1; 9 bases agree with TRBD2. The junction had 4 bases not matched to a gene; V was cut back by 1 base and J by 6 bases. CDR3 size: 15 residues. Germline V CDR1 and CDR2: SGHAT, FQDESV (reference sequence). This chain's CDR3 is CASSLVLAGLNEQFF. The CDR3, as DNA: TGTGCCAGCAGCTTAGTGCTAGCGGGACTCAATGAGCAGTTCTTC.

The table lists this clone with a few counts. A much larger clone differs from this one at a single base, so this may be a read error. The V and J genes are TRBV20-1 and TRBJ2-5, with D possibly being TRBD1 or TRBD2 (5 bases each). Germline V lookup: CDR1 DFQATT, CDR2 SNEGSKA (reference sequence). This CDR3 region has 13 residues. Deletions cut 7 bases from V and 4 bases from J, with 16 bases between. CDR3 protein: CSVRIVGGETQYF. The DNA of the CDR3 is TGCAGTGTCAGGATCGTTGGGGGAGAGACCCAGTACTTC.

This clone was observed many times. This chain links TRBV7-9 with TRBJ2-7; TRBD1 or TRBD2 may be the D gene (6 bases each). The V gene's germline CDR1 is SEHNR and CDR2 FQNEAQ (reference sequence). Trimming took off 5 bases at V and 6 bases at J, with 17 bases between the two ends. The CDR3 contains 14 residues. The chain's CDR3 is CASSPRGGQAEQYF. CDR3 sequence (DNA): TGTGCCAGCAGCCCCAGGGGAGGTCAAGCCGAGCAGTACTTC.

This chain joins TRBV29-1 and TRBJ2-3; D unclear. Trimming left V 0 bases short and J 10 bases short, with 11 bases between. The germline CDR1 and CDR2 sequences are SQVTM and ANQGSEA. The CDR3 is 12 residues long. The CDR3 loop reads CSVEDNPDAQYF. The CDR3 DNA reads as TGCAGCGTTGAAGATAACCCCGACGCGCAGTATTTT.

This clone was counted ten times or more. V gene TRBV6-2 or TRBV6-3 combines with J gene TRBJ1-4; D perhaps matches TRBD1 (5 bases). V dropped 0 bases and J dropped 11 bases, with 13 bases sitting between them. Germline CDR1 and CDR2: MNHEY and SVGEGT. The CDR3 has 14 amino acids. CDR3 in amino acids: CASSYSGDVAKLFF. Here the CDR3 DNA reads TGTGCCAGCAGTTACTCAGGGGACGTTGCGAAACTGTTTTTT.

This chain connects TRBV4-2 to TRBJ2-1; 8 bases match TRBD2. This CDR3 has 17 residues. Germline values: CDR1 LGHNA, CDR2 YNFKEQ. With V trimmed by 1 base and J by 7 bases, 12 bases remained unmatched. The CDR3 region is CASSQALWGGGRNEQFF. For the CDR3, the DNA is TGTGCCAGCAGCCAAGCCTTGTGGGGAGGCGGGAGGAATGAGCAGTTCTTC.

This clone appeared many times. Given a much more abundant clone one base away, this may be a read error. Other DNA sequences in this sample translate to the same CDR3. This rearrangement joins TRBV29-1 to TRBJ2-1; D not resolved. With 4 bases removed from V and 10 bases from J, the gap between germline ends came to 17 bases. The CDR3 runs 13 residues. CDR1 is SQVTM, CDR2 ANQGSEA, per germline. In DNA form, the CDR3 reads TGCAGCGTTGGGTCGGGTGGGCTAGGAGAGCAGTTCTTC. This translates into CSVGSGGLGEQFF.

There are a few counts of this clone. The chain combines TRBV20-1 with TRBJ1-5; D gene unclear. Germline-derived CDR1 and CDR2 are DFQATT and SNEGSKA (reference sequence). The CDR3 contains 14 residues. The germline V and J ends were trimmed by 3 bases and 4 bases, with 13 bases remaining between them. The CDR3 DNA follows: TGCAGTGCTAGGGGTGGCGCATTTAATCAGCCCCAGCATTTT. Its protein product is CSARGGAFNQPQHF.

This clone was counted between two and nine times. The gene calls are TRBV11-2 and TRBJ2-7; 11 bases are shared with TRBD2. The CDR3 extends over 17 amino acids. J was trimmed by 4 bases and V by 0 bases; bases with no gene match: 8. CDR1 and CDR2 from the germline V gene are SGHAT and FQNNGV. Written as DNA, the CDR3 is TGTGCCAGCAGCTTAGATTGTGTTGGGACTAGCGGTTACGAGCAGTACTTC. Translating it yields CASSLDCVGTSGYEQYF.

This clone has more than one count but fewer than ten. This chain joins TRBV6-1 and TRBJ2-5; D may correspond to TRBD1 or TRBD2 (5 bases each). V lost 0 bases, J lost 0 bases, and 11 bases lay in between. This CDR3 has 16 amino acids. Germline lookup yields CDR1 MNHNS and CDR2 SASEGT. For the CDR3, the DNA is TGTGCCAGCAGTGAAGCGGGGGTTCTTTACCAAGAGACCCAGTACTTC. This gives the protein CASSEAGVLYQETQYF.

This clone was recorded at least ten times. This sequence may be a read error, since a much larger clone differs from it by one base. Other DNA variants within this sample encode the same CDR3. The chain carries TRBV9 and TRBJ2-3; D gene unclear. Germline V gives CDR1 SGDLS, CDR2 YYNGEE. The CDR3 runs to 15 residues. The CDR3 spells CASSPSGGYTDTQYF. The CDR3 DNA follows: TGTGCCAGCAGCCCCTCGGGCGGCTATACAGATACGCAGTATTTC.

This clone has a count of ten or more. This sample also contains other DNA sequences that code for the same CDR3. This chain links TRBV27 with TRBJ2-2; TRBD1 agrees at 12 bases. The junction had 6 bases not matched to a gene; V was cut back by 6 bases and J by 7 bases. The germline V gene encodes CDR1 MNHEY and CDR2 SMNVEV (reference sequence). The CDR3 is 15 residues long. The CDR3 DNA is TGTGCCAGCAGAAGCGGGACAGGGGGCGGCGGGGAGCTGTTTTTT. Protein: CASRSGTGGGGELFF.

At least ten counts were recorded for this clone. The chain carries TRBV28 and TRBJ2-2, with D uncertain. Germline values: CDR1 MDHEN, CDR2 SYDVKM. The CDR3 spans 14 residues. The V and J ends lost 4 bases and 2 bases respectively, with 8 bases between them. CDR3 sequence (DNA): TGTGCCAGCAGTTCCAGACCTAACACCGGGGAGCTGTTTTTT. Its translation is CASSSRPNTGELFF.

This clone has just a few counts. V is TRBV28 and J is TRBJ1-2, with a weak D call TRBD1 (5 bases). Trimming took off 1 base at V and 7 bases at J, with 13 bases between the two ends. The CDR3 is 14 amino acids. Looked up from germline, CDR1 is MDHEN and CDR2 is SYDVKM. CDR3 amino acids: CASSLSGGSGGYTF. The CDR3 nucleotides read TGTGCCAGCAGTTTATCGGGGGGTAGTGGTGGCTACACCTTC.

This clone was counted at least ten times. V and J are TRBV30 and TRBJ2-3; 8 bases map to TRBD2. CDR1 and CDR2 from the germline V gene are GTSNPN and SVGIG (reference sequence). Unmatched junction bases numbered 5, after V lost 5 bases and J lost 4 bases. The length of the CDR3 is 13 residues. The CDR3 DNA reads as TGTGCCTGGGAAGGACTAGCTTCAGATACGCAGTATTTT. This sequence encodes CAWEGLASDTQYF.

The V call is TRBV3-1, the J call TRBJ1-4; D is ambiguous. The CDR3 extends over 13 amino acids. The germline V gene has CDR1 LGHDT and CDR2 YNNKEL (reference sequence). The V end lost 3 bases, the J end lost 7 bases, and 9 bases lay between the germline ends. CDR3 sequence (DNA): TGTGCCAGCAGCCACGGACGTGCTGAAAAACTGTTTTTT. Its translation: CASSHGRAEKLFF.